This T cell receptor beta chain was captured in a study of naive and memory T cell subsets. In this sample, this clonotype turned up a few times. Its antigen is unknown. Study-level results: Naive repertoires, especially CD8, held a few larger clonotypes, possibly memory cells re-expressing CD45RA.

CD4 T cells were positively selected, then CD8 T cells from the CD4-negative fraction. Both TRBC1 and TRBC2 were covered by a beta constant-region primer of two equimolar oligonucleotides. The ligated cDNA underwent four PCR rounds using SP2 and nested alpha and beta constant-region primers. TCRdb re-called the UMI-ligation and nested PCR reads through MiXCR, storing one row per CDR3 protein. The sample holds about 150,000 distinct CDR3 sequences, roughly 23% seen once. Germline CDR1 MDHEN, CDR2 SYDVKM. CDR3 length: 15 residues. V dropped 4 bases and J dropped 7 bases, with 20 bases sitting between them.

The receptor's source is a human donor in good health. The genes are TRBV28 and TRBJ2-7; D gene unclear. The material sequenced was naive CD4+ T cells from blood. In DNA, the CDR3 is TGTGCCAGCAGTTCGTTGGAGTTGTTTGTGGGGGAGCAGTACTTC. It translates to CASSSLELFVGEQYF.